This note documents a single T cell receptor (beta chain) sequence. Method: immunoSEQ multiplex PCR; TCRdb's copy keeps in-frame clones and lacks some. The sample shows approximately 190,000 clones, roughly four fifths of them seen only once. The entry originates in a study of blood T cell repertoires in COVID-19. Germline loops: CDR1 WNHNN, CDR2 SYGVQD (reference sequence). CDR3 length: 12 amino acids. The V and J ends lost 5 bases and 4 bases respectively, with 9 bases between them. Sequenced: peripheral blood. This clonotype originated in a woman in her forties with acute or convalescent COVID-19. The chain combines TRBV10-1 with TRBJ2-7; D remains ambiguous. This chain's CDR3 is CASSPTVYEQYF. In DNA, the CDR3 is TGCGCCAGCAGTCCAACTGTATACGAGCAGTACTTC.